The T cell receptor beta chain described here comes from a study of blood T cell repertoires in COVID-19. Study-wide background: The United States, Italy and Spain supplied acute and convalescent COVID-19 samples. T cells, B-cell-depleted T cells, or PBMCs supplied cDNA or gDNA.

Some clones are missing from TCRdb's copy, which holds only in-frame ones; the method was immunoSEQ multiplex PCR. This table has some 19,000 clones, 86% appearing once. The junction had 7 bases not matched to a gene; V was cut back by 5 bases and J by 6 bases. The CDR3 runs to 13 residues. This receptor was taken from a man aged 65 to 85 with acute or convalescent COVID-19. Sequences were obtained from peripheral blood. The chain joins TRBV12-3 or TRBV12-4 to TRBJ2-7; 7 nucleotides align to TRBD1. DNA for the CDR3: TGTGCCAGCAGTCCCTGGACAGGTACCGAGCAGTACTTC. Translating it yields CASSPWTGTEQYF.